The 16 T cell receptor beta chains listed next were all sequenced from one sample in a study. TCRdb fed the 5' RACE reads into MiXCR, producing one record per CDR3 protein. The profile shows fewer than 65,000 distinct CDR3 sequences, under 25% of them singletons. The sorted Tregs were CD4+CD25+CD127-/low cells. Input material: tumor-infiltrating Tregs sorted from the breast tumor. The origin of the receptors is a female donor with breast cancer.

V usage is TRBV4-1 and J usage is TRBJ2-2; D is ambiguous. This CDR3 is built from 14 residues. Germline V gives CDR1 MGHRA, CDR2 YSYEKL. V was pared by 4 bases and J by 6 bases, with 12 bases between. The CDR3 sequence: CASSLSSTAGELFF. The CDR3 DNA follows: TGCGCCAGCAGCCTCTCATCCACGGCCGGGGAGCTGTTTTTT.

The gene calls are TRBV20-1 and TRBJ2-6; D remains ambiguous. Trimming left V 3 bases short and J 1 base short, with 4 bases between. This CDR3 has 13 residues. Germline assignment: CDR1 DFQATT and CDR2 SNEGSKA (reference sequence). The CDR3 DNA follows: TGCAGTGCTAGGGGGTCTGGGGCCAACGTCCTGACTTTC. It codes for CSARGSGANVLTF.

This clonotype has at least ten counts. V usage is TRBV6-5 and J usage is TRBJ1-1, with 10 bases aligning to TRBD1. Trimming removed 7 bases from V and 6 bases from J; junction bases left unmatched: 11. CDR1 is MNHEY and CDR2 is SVGAGI in the germline V gene. CDR3 length equals 15 residues. CDR3 DNA sequence: TGTGCCAGCAACCTCCGGGACAGGGGAAGCGCTGAAGCTTTCTTT. Its translation is CASNLRDRGSAEAFF.

The gene calls are TRBV7-3 and TRBJ2-3, with D unresolved. Trimming took 5 bases from V and 5 from J, leaving 11 bases between them. The CDR3 has 13 residues. Germline V lookup: CDR1 SGHTA, CDR2 FQGTGA. The chain's CDR3 is CASSRLSVDTQYF. DNA for the CDR3: TGTGCCAGCAGCCGACTTTCTGTAGATACGCAGTATTTT.

V is TRBV2 and J is TRBJ1-5; no firm D call. This CDR3 spans 14 amino acids. Germline lookup yields CDR1 SNHLY and CDR2 FYNNEI. V shed 5 bases and J shed 0 bases, with 8 bases lying between them. The CDR3 spells CASSLAASNQPQHF. In DNA form, the CDR3 reads TGTGCCAGCAGTCTGGCAGCTAGCAATCAGCCCCAGCATTTT.

The chain uses TRBV4-1 and TRBJ2-2; D is possibly TRBD1 or TRBD2 (6 bases each). The CDR3 has 16 amino acids. Trimming took 4 bases from V and 4 from J, leaving 16 bases between them. Germline values: CDR1 MGHRA, CDR2 YSYEKL. CDR3 sequence reads: CASSRVGWGATGELFF. The CDR3 DNA reads TGCGCCAGCAGCCGGGTTGGTTGGGGGGCCACCGGGGAGCTGTTTTTT.

This clonotype was detected only once. A much larger clone lies one base from this, so it may be a read error. The V and J genes are TRBV7-2 and TRBJ2-3, with 12 bases fitting TRBD2. This CDR3 is built from 16 residues. Unmatched junction bases numbered 6, after V lost 5 bases and J lost 3 bases. Germline-derived CDR1 and CDR2 are SGHTA and FQGNSA. DNA of the CDR3: TGTGCCAGCAGCCTATGGGGGACTAGCGGGACAGATACGCAGTATTTT. Protein sequence: CASSLWGTSGTDTQYF.

The rearrangement links TRBV10-3 to TRBJ1-4; D remains unclear. The CDR3 is made up of 12 amino acids. V was clipped by 3 bases and J by 7 bases, with 6 bases between them. In germline, CDR1 is ENHRY, CDR2 SYGVKD. CDR3 in DNA: TGTGCCATCAGTGATTCTAGTGAAAAACTGTTTTTT. Translation gives CAISDSSEKLFF.

Details on this clonotype: A read error is possible here, since a much larger clone lies one base away. The rearrangement uses TRBV28 and TRBJ2-7; weak D call: TRBD2 (5 bases). This CDR3 is 13 amino acids long. The V gene's germline CDR1 is MDHEN and CDR2 SYDVKM. The CDR3 DNA reads TGTGCCAGCATGGGAGAGTGGCCTCACGAGCAGCACTTC. Protein sequence: CASMGEWPHEQHF.

The chain has TRBV4-2 and TRBJ2-1, with TRBD2 matching over 12 bases. V lost 5 bases to trimming and J lost 7 bases; unmatched junction nucleotides: 6. This CDR3 spans 15 amino acids. Germline CDR1 is LGHNA and CDR2 is YNFKEQ. CDR3 nucleotide sequence: TGTGCCAGCAGCTCCGCGACTAGCGGGGGAAATGAGCAGTTCTTC. Translating it yields CASSSATSGGNEQFF.

The chain employs TRBV7-2 and TRBJ2-7; no firm D call. The germline CDR1 and CDR2 sequences are SGHTA and FQGNSA. Trimming shortened V by 4 bases and J by 0 bases, and 10 bases separated the two germline ends. This CDR3 contains 14 residues. This CDR3 reads CASSSQSSSYEQYF. In nucleotides, the CDR3 is TGTGCCAGCAGCTCCCAGAGTAGCTCCTACGAGCAGTACTTC.

This chain joins TRBV20-1 and TRBJ2-3; D not resolved. Trimming took 4 bases from V and 6 from J, leaving 20 bases between them. In germline, CDR1 is DFQATT, CDR2 SNEGSKA (reference sequence). The CDR3 consists of 15 residues. CDR3 bases: TGCAGTGCTAAGAGCCGTCTCAAGCATCAGGATACGCAGTATTTT. Protein sequence: CSAKSRLKHQDTQYF.

This rearrangement joins TRBV11-3 to TRBJ2-3, with TRBD2 matching over 7 bases. Trimming removed 6 bases from V and 6 bases from J; junction bases left unmatched: 6. The germline V gene has CDR1 SGHNT and CDR2 YENEEA. This CDR3 has 13 amino acids. This chain's CDR3 is CASSSSAGDTQYF. In DNA form, the CDR3 reads TGTGCCAGCAGTTCCTCAGCGGGGGATACGCAGTATTTT.

This rearrangement joins TRBV4-3 to TRBJ2-6; D gene uncertain. Germline lookup yields CDR1 LGHNA and CDR2 YSLEER. V dropped 1 base and J dropped 2 bases, with 9 bases sitting between them. This CDR3 has 16 residues. CDR3 sequence: CASSQAWGTGANVLTF. Written as DNA, the CDR3 is TGCGCCAGCAGCCAAGCTTGGGGTACTGGGGCCAACGTCCTGACTTTC.

This chain connects TRBV20-1 to TRBJ2-4; D uncertain. This CDR3 has 14 residues. V lost 8 bases and J 9 bases, leaving 23 bases between the germline ends. Germline CDR1 and CDR2: DFQATT and SNEGSKA (reference sequence). The CDR3 protein is CSSEINSDNGIQYF. CDR3 in DNA: TGCAGTTCCGAAATTAACTCCGATAATGGCATTCAGTACTTC.

This clonotype was seen only a few times. The chain couples TRBV5-1 to TRBJ2-3, with D perhaps TRBD2 (6 bases). The CDR3 is 14 residues long. V lost 0 bases and J lost 6, with 11 bases in between. Germline CDR1 and CDR2: SGHRS and YFSETQ. In DNA, the CDR3 is TGCGCCAGCAGCTTGGGACTAGTGGGGGATACGCAGTATTTT. Encoded protein: CASSLGLVGDTQYF.